The 22 T cell receptor beta chains given below trace back to one sample, sequenced in a study of T-cell memory formation after mild COVID-19. TCRdb reprocessed the 5' RACE reads via MiXCR and lists one record per CDR3 protein. The data hold a few hundred thousand distinct CDR3 sequences, with 15% to 20% observed a single time. Sequencing was performed on PBMCs or a T cell subset sorted from them (not recorded which). Receptors were obtained from a man between 18 and 29 years old who had mild COVID-19 (a few samples of this study predate the infection). Cell type and time point are not known.

This clonotype was observed a few times. The chain is built from TRBV4-1 and TRBJ1-1, with D possibly matching TRBD1 (5 bases). The CDR3 extends over 15 amino acids. Germline V lookup: CDR1 MGHRA, CDR2 YSYEKL. Trimming removed 0 bases at V and 8 bases at J, with 16 bases between. CDR3 nucleotide sequence: TGCGCCAGCAGCCAAGACCCAGGAGGGAACAGGGAAGCTTTCTTT. Encoded protein: CASSQDPGGNREAFF.

This clonotype was seen more than once but under ten times. The chain joins TRBV2 to TRBJ2-2, with D possibly being TRBD1 (6 bases). V was shortened by 7 bases and J by 5 bases, with 11 bases between the two germline ends. Per the germline V gene, CDR1 is SNHLY and CDR2 is FYNNEI. There are 13 residues in the CDR3. CDR3 sequence: CASTGDRTGELFF. The CDR3 DNA is TGTGCCAGCACCGGAGACAGGACCGGGGAGCTGTTTTTT.

This clonotype has more than one count but fewer than ten. This rearrangement joins TRBV30 to TRBJ2-5; D gene unclear. V lost 0 bases to trimming and J lost 5 bases, with 4 bases between them. CDR1 and CDR2 (germline): GTSNPN, SVGIG (reference sequence). This CDR3 spans 11 amino acids. The CDR3, as DNA: TGTGCCTGGAGTGTACCGGAGACCCAGTACTTC. Its protein is CAWSVPETQYF.

This clonotype has ten or more counts. The chain recombines TRBV9 with TRBJ1-1, with D possibly matching TRBD1 (6 bases). Germline V lookup: CDR1 SGDLS, CDR2 YYNGEE. CDR3 length: 14 residues. V lost 0 bases and J lost 5, with 11 bases in between. CDR3: CASSVGSGETEAFF. Here the CDR3 DNA reads TGTGCCAGCAGCGTAGGGTCAGGGGAGACTGAAGCTTTCTTT.

The chain is built from TRBV2 and TRBJ1-2; D is undetermined. The ends were cut back, 2 bases at V and 8 bases at J, with 18 bases in the middle. The CDR3 loop spans 15 amino acids. Germline CDR1 is SNHLY and CDR2 is FYNNEI. The DNA of the CDR3 is TGTGCCAGCAGTGAAACCTATCCCGGGGTTCGGGGCTACACCTTC. Translation: CASSETYPGVRGYTF.

The genes are TRBV7-9 and TRBJ1-5; D gene unclear. The CDR3 loop spans 17 amino acids. Germline V gene sequence: CDR1 SEHNR, CDR2 FQNEAQ (reference sequence). The germline V and J ends were trimmed by 4 bases and 0 bases, with 16 bases remaining between them. CDR3 amino acids: CASSSPRGVLSNQPQHF. Written as DNA, the CDR3 is TGTGCCAGCAGCTCTCCGAGAGGCGTCCTTAGCAATCAGCCCCAGCATTTT.

The V gene is TRBV20-1, the J gene TRBJ1-1; D is unclear. The CDR3 sequence is 8 residues long. Trimming left V 2 bases short and J 11 bases short, with 3 bases between. Germline loops: CDR1 DFQATT, CDR2 SNEGSKA (reference sequence). The CDR3 DNA is TGCAGTGCTAGAAATGCTTTCTTT. Amino acids: CSARNAFF.

This clonotype has a handful of counts. The genes are TRBV6-5 and TRBJ2-2, with a tentative D call TRBD2 (6 bases). Trimming shortened V by 2 bases and J by 0 bases, and 13 bases separated the two germline ends. Germline CDR1 and CDR2: MNHEY and SVGAGI. The CDR3 runs 17 residues. The CDR3: CASSYGEATANTGELFF. CDR3 DNA sequence: TGTGCCAGCAGTTACGGGGAGGCGACAGCGAACACCGGGGAGCTGTTTTTT.

The V call is TRBV6-6, the J call TRBJ1-2; D not certain. The V and J ends lost 2 bases and 7 bases respectively, with 14 bases between them. CDR3 length: 14 residues. The germline CDR1 and CDR2 sequences are MNHNY and SVGAGI (reference sequence). The CDR3 bases are TGTGCCAGCAGTTACCCCCCCGACGTCTCTGGCTACACCTTC. Translating gives CASSYPPDVSGYTF.

This clonotype has only a few counts. V is TRBV20-1 and J is TRBJ2-7; possibly TRBD2 for D (5 bases). The germline gives CDR1 DFQATT, CDR2 SNEGSKA (reference sequence). Trimming left V 1 base short and J 1 base short, with 8 bases between. The CDR3 contains 13 residues. Here the CDR3 reads CSARGRGSYEQYV. The CDR3 coding sequence is TGCAGTGCTAGAGGCCGGGGTTCCTACGAGCAGTACGTC.

Ten or more counts support this clonotype. This rearrangement joins TRBV7-8 to TRBJ2-1, with 12 bases lining up with TRBD1. Germline values: CDR1 SGHVS, CDR2 FQNEAQ. CDR3 length equals 15 residues. With V trimmed by 5 bases and J by 4 bases, 3 bases remained unmatched. DNA of the CDR3: TGTGCCAGCAGCAGGGACAGGGGGCAGTACAATGAGCAGTTCTTC. Its translation is CASSRDRGQYNEQFF.

V is TRBV5-1 and J is TRBJ1-2, with 8 bases lining up with TRBD1. Germline V gene lookup returns CDR1 SGHRS and CDR2 YFSETQ. Trimming at V came to 0 bases and at J to 7 bases, leaving 5 bases not matched to a gene. The CDR3 runs 14 residues. CDR3 DNA sequence: TGCGCCAGCAGCTTGGGCGCAGGGGGCACTGGCTACACCTTC. Its protein product is CASSLGAGGTGYTF. Together with reference TRBV5-1 and TRBJ1-2, the CDR3 gives the full variable domain: KAGVTQTPRYLIKTRGQQVTLSCSPISGHRSVSWYQQTPGQGLQFLFEYFSETQRNKGNFPGRFSGRQFSNSRSEMNVSTLELGDSALYLCASSLGAGGTGYTFGSGTRLTVV.

This clonotype was recorded a few times. This chain joins TRBV7-9 and TRBJ1-2, with D hard to call. V shed 1 base and J shed 0 bases, with 9 bases lying between them. The germline V gene has CDR1 SEHNR and CDR2 FQNEAQ (reference sequence). This CDR3 is 15 amino acids long. CDR3 residues: CASSLVLGSNYGYTF. In nucleotides, the CDR3 is TGTGCCAGCAGCTTAGTGTTGGGTTCTAACTATGGCTACACCTTC.

The chain uses TRBV15 and TRBJ1-1; D not certain. From germline, CDR1 is LNHNV and CDR2 YYDKDF (reference sequence). Between the trimmed V and J ends, which lost 0 bases and 5 bases, there was a span of 7 bases. The length of the CDR3 is 13 residues. CDR3 coding DNA: TGTGCCACCAGCAGAGAGGAGGGAACTGAAGCTTTCTTT. It encodes CATSREEGTEAFF.

The J gene is TRBJ2-6, the V gene TRBV6-5; D gene unclear. The germline CDR1 and CDR2 sequences are MNHEY and SVGAGI. The germline V and J ends were trimmed by 2 bases and 1 base, with 12 bases remaining between them. The CDR3 is 17 residues long. The CDR3 DNA follows: TGTGCCAGCAGTTACGAAGGTCGGGTTTCTGGGGCCAACGTCCTGACTTTC. It specifies CASSYEGRVSGANVLTF.

This clonotype was seen ten or more times. The J gene is TRBJ2-5, the V gene TRBV12-3 or TRBV12-4; D may correspond to TRBD1 or TRBD2 (5 bases each). Trimming removed 5 bases from V and 4 bases from J, with 26 bases in between. The CDR3 has 18 residues. The CDR3 loop reads CASSLRRGPGSLRETQYF. The CDR3 nucleotides are TGTGCCAGCAGTCTGAGAAGGGGACCCGGTTCCTTAAGAGAGACCCAGTACTTC.

This clonotype has more than one count but fewer than ten. V is TRBV10-1 and J is TRBJ2-4; possibly TRBD1 for D (6 bases). The V end was cut by 7 bases, the J end by 1 base, with 20 bases between. This CDR3 is 17 amino acids long. Per germline, CDR1 WNHNN and CDR2 SYGVQD (reference sequence). CDR3 bases: TGCGCCAGCATCCCCCCAGGGGTGATGAGTGCCAAAAACATTCAGTACTTC. Protein product: CASIPPGVMSAKNIQYF.

V usage is TRBV9 and J usage is TRBJ2-4; D unclear. V was trimmed by 5 bases and J by 9 bases, leaving 15 bases between them. Germline V gene sequence: CDR1 SGDLS, CDR2 YYNGEE. The CDR3 runs 13 residues. The CDR3 DNA follows: TGTGCCAGCAGTCCCACGGACGAAGGCATTCAGTACTTC. Translating it yields CASSPTDEGIQYF.

This clonotype occurred many times. This rearrangement joins TRBV3-1 to TRBJ1-5; D perhaps matches TRBD1 (5 bases). The V gene's germline CDR1 is LGHDT and CDR2 YNNKEL (reference sequence). The CDR3 covers 14 residues. V was trimmed by 8 bases and J by 4 bases, leaving 15 bases between them. In DNA form, the CDR3 reads TGTGCCAGCTCGCTCGGGGCGTCAAATCAGCCCCAGCATTTT. Residues: CASSLGASNQPQHF.

A remark on this clonotype: Because the CDR3's place on the DNA is in doubt, the DNA is left out and the CDR3 is given as listed by TCRdb. This CDR3 reads CASSTSGQGIYEQYF. The genes are TRBV27 and TRBJ2-7; TRBD1, the D gene given by the table, was not confirmed from the DNA. CDR1 is MNHEY, CDR2 SMNVEV, per germline (reference sequence). The CDR3 spans 15 amino acids, including both terminal residues.

This chain connects TRBV7-9 to TRBJ2-7; D is unresolved. The CDR3 is 12 residues long. Germline loops: CDR1 SEHNR, CDR2 FQNEAQ (reference sequence). Between the trimmed V and J ends, which lost 11 bases and 0 bases, there was a span of 11 bases. CDR3 loop: CALGPISYEQYF. The CDR3 region has the DNA TGTGCCCTGGGCCCGATCTCCTACGAGCAGTACTTC.

The J gene is TRBJ1-1, the V gene TRBV6-2 or TRBV6-3; D unresolved. The CDR3 is made up of 13 amino acids. The V gene's germline CDR1 is MNHEY and CDR2 SVGEGT. Between the trimmed V and J ends, which lost 2 bases and 0 bases, there was a span of 4 bases. CDR3: CASSYALNTEAFF. In DNA form, the CDR3 reads TGTGCCAGCAGTTACGCCCTGAACACTGAAGCTTTCTTT.